The TCR beta chain under discussion was sequenced for a study of T cells in Graves' hyperthyroidism and ophthalmopathy. With a duration under 2 months, the hyperthyroidism was newly diagnosed in patients aged 18 to 65. Exclusions: uncontrolled infection, other autoimmune disease, pregnancy, lactation. On the basis of clinical symptoms, serum thyroxine and TRAb, thyroid ultrasound and orbital computed tomography, diagnoses were made. The blood specimen was taken at initial hyperthyroidism diagnosis, before any ophthalmopathy symptoms. It was RNA transcripts that yielded the amplified TCR beta CDR3 regions. First-round RT-PCR of the TCR CDR3 relied on the HTBI primer set. From the multiplex PCR reads, TCRdb called clonotypes with MiXCR, one entry per CDR3 protein. The sample comprises some 600,000 distinct CDR3 sequences, approximately 15% of which are singletons, and 5% to 7% rests with the top ten.

This clonotype was observed at least ten times. This CDR3 has 14 residues. Between the trimmed V and J ends, which lost 5 bases and 2 bases, there was a span of 12 bases. This receptor was obtained from a woman under 40 with Graves' hyperthyroidism that later progressed to Graves' ophthalmopathy. The rearrangement joins TRBV12-3 or TRBV12-4 to TRBJ2-5; weak D call: TRBD1 (6 bases). Material: blood. The CDR3 DNA reads as TGTGCCAGCAGTCTTGGACAGAGACAAGAGACCCAGTACTTC. Translated, it gives CASSLGQRQETQYF.